This T cell receptor (beta chain) stems from a study of blood T cell repertoires in COVID-19 (dated by TCRdb to 2020 to 2022). Background for the entire study: Samples from collaborators originated in the United States, Italy and Spain and spanned both the acute and convalescent phases of COVID-19. The material from the prospective study consisted of cDNA or gDNA derived from T cells, B-cell-depleted T cells, or PBMCs. Where available, HLA class I and class II types were obtained from metadata supplied by the sample provider rather than from assay-based typing. Samples came from the ongoing ImmuneRACE study (first 160 participants) plus 1,254 subjects from 6 global collaborators. Deeply sampled blood TCRbeta repertoires from subjects exposed to, actively infected with, or recovered from COVID-19 were included in the dataset. A de-identified subject ID, COVID-19 status, age in years and sex were almost always included in the sample metadata. The repertoires were made available in a free public database intended to serve as a resource for research on the immune response to SARS-CoV-2. Study-wide conclusions, independent of this receptor: How much clinical and demographic metadata was included differed by source and by participant, and the metadata was provided uncurated.

For this clone: Its antigen remains undetermined. Base qualities are not provided; no much larger clone lies one nucleotide away.

TCRbeta CDR3 regions were amplified from genomic DNA using the immunoSEQ Assay, a bias-controlled multiplex PCR. Regarding the original processing steps: The number of nucleated cells in each sample was estimated from the amplification of reference gene primers within the assay. To quantify the absolute abundance of each unique TCRbeta CDR3 rearrangement, sequence reads were collapsed and filtered. Productive Simpson clonality was computed per sample as the square root of Simpson's diversity index over productive rearrangements. The source is immuneACCESS, and TCRdb retained only in-frame sequences with V and J called. Part of the clones is not carried over; for the studies checked, unresolved V genes explain less than half of this, and the remainder is unexplained. V, J and clone size are those of that table, while D and trimming were read from the DNA. The sample table records approximately 180,000 clones; 70% to 90% of these occur just once. The ten largest clones add up to around 3.3% of the sample.

Collaborating institutions collected whole blood in K2EDTA tubes following their own protocols. For TCRbeta analysis, collaborator samples were shipped as frozen whole blood, as isolated PBMCs, or as DNA extracted from either sample type. CDR1 and CDR2 are read off the germline V gene as SGHTA and FQGTGA. Trimmed from V: 5 bases; trimmed from J: 4 bases; junction bases lacking a gene match: 10. The CDR3 starts with the cysteine, ends with the phenylalanine, and has 16 residues. Only CDR3 DNA is held: 48 bases, read in frame from base 1. The material sequenced was peripheral blood. The receptor was derived from a man aged 55 to 70 with acute or convalescent COVID-19. The V and J genes are TRBV7-3 and TRBJ2-3, with TRBD2 identical over 9 junction bases. The CDR3 region: CASSPGVSGRSDTQYF. The sequenced DNA: TGTGCCAGCAGCCCCGGAGTGAGCGGGAGGTCAGATACGCAGTATTTT.